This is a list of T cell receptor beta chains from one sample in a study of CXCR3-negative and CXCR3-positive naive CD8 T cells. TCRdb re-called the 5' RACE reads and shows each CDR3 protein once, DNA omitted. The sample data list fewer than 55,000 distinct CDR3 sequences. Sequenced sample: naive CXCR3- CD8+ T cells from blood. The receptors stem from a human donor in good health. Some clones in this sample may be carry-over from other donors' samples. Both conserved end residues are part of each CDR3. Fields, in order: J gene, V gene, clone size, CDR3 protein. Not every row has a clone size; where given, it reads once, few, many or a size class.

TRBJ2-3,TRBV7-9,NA,CASSLGGVGDTQYF
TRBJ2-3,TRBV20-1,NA,CSASPGSTDTQYF
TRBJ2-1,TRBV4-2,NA,CASSQSIAGYNYNEQFF
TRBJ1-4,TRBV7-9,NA,CASPGQEKLFF
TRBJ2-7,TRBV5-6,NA,CASSFAPTSEQYF
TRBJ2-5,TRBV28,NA,CASSLLGETQYF
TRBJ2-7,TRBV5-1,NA,CASSLDWEYRAYEQYF
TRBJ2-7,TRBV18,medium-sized,CASSGTDSYEQYF
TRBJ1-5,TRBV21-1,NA,CACSKGGNRLSRKPQHF
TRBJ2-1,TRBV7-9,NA,CASSLIGADEQFF
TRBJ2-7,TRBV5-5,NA,CASSHGDRAPREQYF
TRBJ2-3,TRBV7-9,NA,CASSGSTGGTQYF
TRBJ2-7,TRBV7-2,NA,CASSSNNRGYEQYF
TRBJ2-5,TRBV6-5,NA,CASSSRGQDVTQYF
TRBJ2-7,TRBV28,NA,CASRSPPLGDYAYEQYF
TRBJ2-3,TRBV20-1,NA,CSAREPSDGLARTDTQYF
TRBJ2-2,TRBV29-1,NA,CSVAGTSNTGELFF
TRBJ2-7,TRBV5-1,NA,CASSLGRYEQYF
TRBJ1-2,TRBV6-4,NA,CASSDSYGYTF
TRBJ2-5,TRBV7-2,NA,CASNLWGLTQETQYF
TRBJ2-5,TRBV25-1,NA,CASSDYRTRWETQYF
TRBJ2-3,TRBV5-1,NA,CASSLVQGSDTQYF
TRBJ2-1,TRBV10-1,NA,CAKTSGRDNEQFF
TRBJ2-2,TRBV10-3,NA,CAIGTPTVTGELFF
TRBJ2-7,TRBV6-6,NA,CASSYALAYEQYF
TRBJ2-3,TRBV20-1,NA,CSARDLLEVTDTQYF
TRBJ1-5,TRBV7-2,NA,CASGTGPGGNQPQHF
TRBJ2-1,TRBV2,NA,CASSGDISGYNEQFF